These 14 T cell receptor beta chains came from one sample sequenced in a study of blood T cell repertoires in COVID-19. Some clones are missing from TCRdb's copy, which holds only in-frame ones; the method was immunoSEQ multiplex PCR. The table lists a few hundred thousand clones, around 90% of them singletons. The sequencing sample was made of peripheral blood. Every receptor here comes from a man aged 35 to 55 with acute or convalescent COVID-19.

The rearrangement links TRBV9 to TRBJ1-4; D gene unclear. V was pared by 4 bases and J by 11 bases, with 24 bases between. The CDR3 length is 16 residues. CDR1 is SGDLS and CDR2 is YYNGEE in the germline V gene. The DNA for the CDR3 is TGTGCCAGCAGCCATTCCTCCGGAGGATCCCTCGATAAACTGTTTTTT. Encoded protein: CASSHSSGGSLDKLFF.

The V and J genes are TRBV28 and TRBJ2-1; D not certain. The V end was cut by 5 bases, the J end by 6 bases, with 11 bases between. This CDR3 has 13 residues. Germline loops: CDR1 MDHEN, CDR2 SYDVKM. CDR3 loop: CASSASGGNEQFF. The CDR3, as DNA: TGTGCCAGCAGTGCTAGTGGCGGCAATGAGCAGTTCTTC.

This rearrangement joins TRBV6-5 to TRBJ2-7, with 8 bases aligning to TRBD1. Looked up from germline, CDR1 is MNHEY and CDR2 is SVGAGI. There are 16 residues in the CDR3. V trimming: 0 bases; J trimming: 5 bases; junction bases outside the gene matches: 9. The CDR3 sequence: CASSYSFGQGKHEQYF. The CDR3 bases are TGTGCCAGCAGTTACTCTTTTGGACAGGGAAAGCACGAGCAGTACTTC.

The chain couples TRBV14 to TRBJ1-1, with unresolved D. Trimming removed 2 bases at V and 8 bases at J, with 6 bases between. Germline assignment: CDR1 SGHDN and CDR2 FVKESK. The CDR3 consists of 11 residues. The CDR3 DNA follows: TGTGCCAGCAGCCAAAATGAGGAAGCTTTCTTT. The encoded protein is CASSQNEEAFF.

This clone was seen a single time. CDR3 bases: TGCGCCAGCAGCCAAGAGTCGGTGCGGAGAGAAGAAGCTTTCTTT. Amino acids: CASSQESVRREEAFF. The V call is TRBV4-1, the J call TRBJ1-1; D ambiguous. Germline CDR1 MGHRA, CDR2 YSYEKL. V gave up 0 bases and J gave up 8 bases, with 16 bases separating them. This CDR3 region has 15 residues.

The gene calls are TRBV3-1 (or the pseudogene TRBV3-2) and TRBJ2-1; D might be TRBD2 (5 bases). With 4 bases removed from V and 4 bases from J, the gap between germline ends came to 14 bases. Germline loops: CDR1 LGHDT, CDR2 YNNKEL (reference sequence). CDR3 length: 15 amino acids. CDR3 sequence reads: CASSLARRGYNEQFF. The DNA for the CDR3 is TGTGCCAGCAGCCTAGCGAGGAGAGGTTACAATGAGCAGTTCTTC.

This clone appeared once. V and J are TRBV7-3 and TRBJ2-1; the D gene is possibly TRBD1 (5 bases). V dropped 3 bases and J dropped 6 bases, with 6 bases sitting between them. The CDR3 is made up of 12 amino acids. Per germline, CDR1 SGHTA and CDR2 FQGTGA. In DNA, the CDR3 is TGTGCCAGCAGCTTCAGGGCCAATGAGCAGTTCTTC. This sequence encodes CASSFRANEQFF. The full variable domain, its missing parts supplied by reference TRBV7-3 and TRBJ2-1, is GAGVSQTPSNKVTEKGKYVELRCDPISGHTALYWYRQSLGQGPEFLIYFQGTGAADDSGLPNDRFFAVRPEGSVSTLKIQRTERGDSAVYLCASSFRANEQFFGPGTRLTVL.

The rearrangement joins TRBV27 to TRBJ2-7; a possible D gene is TRBD2 (6 bases). Germline V lookup: CDR1 MNHEY, CDR2 SMNVEV (reference sequence). V lost 4 bases, J lost 0 bases, and 10 bases lay in between. CDR3 length equals 14 residues. The CDR3 DNA reads TGTGCCAGCAGTTGGCGGAGGGACTCCTACGAGCAGTACTTC. Translated, it gives CASSWRRDSYEQYF.

This clone was counted a few times. This sequence joins TRBV5-1 and TRBJ2-2; tentatively, D is TRBD2 (6 bases). The CDR3 loop spans 16 amino acids. Between the trimmed V and J ends, which lost 4 bases and 3 bases, there was a span of 16 bases. Looked up from germline, CDR1 is SGHRS and CDR2 is YFSETQ. The CDR3 reads CASSPSRGFDTGELFF. The CDR3 DNA sequence: TGCGCCAGCAGCCCTTCGCGGGGTTTTGACACCGGGGAGCTGTTTTTT.

Concerning this clone: Additional DNA sequences in this sample encode the identical CDR3. V and J are TRBV19 and TRBJ1-2; the D gene is possibly TRBD1 (6 bases). This CDR3 is built from 13 residues. V lost 5 bases to trimming and J lost 2 bases, with 9 bases between them. Germline loops: CDR1 LNHDA, CDR2 SQIVND (reference sequence). CDR3 residues: CASSPQGNYGYTF. The CDR3 coding sequence is TGTGCCAGTAGTCCCCAGGGGAACTATGGCTACACCTTC.

The chain recombines TRBV5-8 with TRBJ2-3; TRBD2 aligns across 11 bases. This CDR3 has 15 residues. Germline values: CDR1 SGHTS, CDR2 YDEGEE. The junction had 3 bases not matched to a gene; V was cut back by 0 bases and J by 6 bases. CDR3 bases: TGTGCCAGCAGCTTGGGGGGACTAGCGGTCGATACGCAGTATTTT. Residues: CASSLGGLAVDTQYF. Using reference TRBV5-8 and TRBJ2-3 for the parts outside the CDR3, the full variable domain is EAGVTQSPTHLIKTRGQQATLRCSPISGHTSVYWYQQALGLGLQFLLWYDEGEERNRGNFPPRFSGRQFPNYSSELNVNALELEDSALYLCASSLGGLAVDTQYFGPGTRLTVL.

J is TRBJ1-1 and V is TRBV30; D might be TRBD1 (6 bases). The CDR3 covers 13 residues. Germline CDR1 reads GTSNPN; CDR2 reads SVGIG (reference sequence). Deletions cut 2 bases from V and 4 bases from J, with 11 bases between. CDR3: CAWSSGVSTEAFF. Written as DNA, the CDR3 is TGTGCCTGGAGTTCAGGGGTAAGCACTGAAGCTTTCTTT.

The J gene is TRBJ1-2, the V gene TRBV28, with 8 bases identical to TRBD1. The V and J ends lost 3 bases and 6 bases, in that order; junction bases with no gene match: 3. The germline V gene encodes CDR1 MDHEN and CDR2 SYDVKM. The CDR3 extends over 13 amino acids. The CDR3 spells CASSFPGGNGYTF. The DNA for the CDR3 is TGTGCCAGCAGTTTCCCAGGGGGCAATGGCTACACCTTC.

Ten or more counts support this clone. The chain joins TRBV27 to TRBJ1-6; tentative D call: TRBD1 (5 bases). This CDR3 spans 16 amino acids. The V gene lost 3 bases and the J gene lost 13 bases, with 22 bases spanning the gap. The germline V gene has CDR1 MNHEY and CDR2 SMNVEV (reference sequence). This CDR3 reads CASSFTAARAAPPLHF. The CDR3 nucleotides read TGTGCCAGCAGTTTTACCGCCGCCAGGGCCGCCCCCCCCCTCCACTTT.